Below, 30 T cell receptor beta chains from the same sample are listed, as sequenced in a study of post-analysis software for immune sequencing data. Study findings and constraints: TRBV segments more frequent in patients than in controls numbered about five and included TRBV5-6, TRBV5-1 and TRBV20-1.

The authors incorporated unique molecular identifiers into the TCR beta cDNA libraries. A single record per CDR3 protein comes from TCRdb applying MiXCR to the PCR reads. The data contain fewer than 900,000 distinct CDR3 sequences, approximately 44% of them singletons. These receptors have no identified antigens. The sample consisted of blood. The receptors were gathered from a girl aged 10 to 17 with multiple sclerosis.

This clonotype was detected a few times. The genes are TRBV4-2 and TRBJ1-6; 8 bases line up with TRBD1. Trimming cost V 0 bases and J 7 bases; bases outside gene matches: 5. The CDR3 contains 16 residues. From germline, CDR1 is LGHNA and CDR2 YNFKEQ. Here the CDR3 reads CASSQDWDRPNSPLHF. The DNA of the CDR3 is TGTGCCAGCAGCCAAGATTGGGACAGGCCGAATTCACCCCTCCACTTT.

The chain is built from TRBV4-2 and TRBJ2-5; 11 bases align to TRBD2. Trimming removed 3 bases from V and 11 bases from J; junction bases left unmatched: 14. This CDR3 is 16 amino acids long. The germline V gene encodes CDR1 LGHNA and CDR2 YNFKEQ. CDR3 DNA: TGTGCCAGCAGCCAGGACGGGACTAGCGGAGCTGAGGAGCAGTACTTC. Translated, it gives CASSQDGTSGAEEQYF.

J is TRBJ2-5 and V is TRBV29-1; 9 bases agree with TRBD2. CDR3 length: 14 amino acids. Trimming cost V 2 bases and J 5 bases; bases outside gene matches: 6. CDR1 is SQVTM, CDR2 ANQGSEA, per germline. CDR3 amino acids: CSVESAGGEETQYF. The CDR3 DNA reads as TGCAGCGTTGAATCAGCGGGAGGAGAGGAGACCCAGTACTTC.

This clonotype was seen ten or more times. The chain joins TRBV12-3 or TRBV12-4 to TRBJ1-2; D gene unclear. The germline V and J ends were trimmed by 10 bases and 9 bases, with 24 bases remaining between them. The CDR3 has 14 residues. The CDR3 DNA is TGTGCCACCGGGGAGATTGCCATGCTCCGGAGCTACACCTTC. As protein: CATGEIAMLRSYTF.

This clonotype was seen only a few times. The chain has TRBV7-2 and TRBJ2-5, with TRBD1 matching 8 bases. Per the germline V gene, CDR1 is SGHTA and CDR2 is FQGNSA. V lost 1 base, J lost 2 bases, and 6 bases stayed unmatched. The CDR3 is made up of 16 amino acids. The CDR3 reads CASSLVVQGAQETQYF. The CDR3 coding sequence is TGTGCCAGCAGCTTAGTAGTGCAGGGGGCGCAAGAGACCCAGTACTTC.

The chain links TRBV27 to TRBJ2-3, with a tentative D call TRBD1 (6 bases). The V end was cut by 3 bases, the J end by 4 bases, with 14 bases between. Germline CDR1 and CDR2: MNHEY and SMNVEV (reference sequence). The CDR3 has 15 residues. The CDR3 DNA sequence: TGTGCCAGCAGTTTCCGTGGGGGCTGGGCAGATACGCAGTATTTT. This sequence encodes CASSFRGGWADTQYF.

The chain has TRBV7-9 and TRBJ2-7; either TRBD1 or TRBD2 may supply D (7 bases each). Between the trimmed V and J ends, which lost 5 bases and 6 bases, there was a span of 20 bases. CDR3 length: 15 residues. Germline V gives CDR1 SEHNR, CDR2 FQNEAQ (reference sequence). The DNA of the CDR3 is TGTGCCAGCAGCCCGGGACTACTCAGGGGGGGCGAGCAGTACTTC. Translation: CASSPGLLRGGEQYF.

The chain couples TRBV29-1 to TRBJ2-7, with D perhaps TRBD2 (5 bases). The CDR3 has 15 amino acids. Germline CDR1 is SQVTM and CDR2 is ANQGSEA. Trimming stripped 1 base from V and 0 bases from J, with 13 bases between. The CDR3 sequence: CSVEGGPPSSYEQYF. CDR3 sequence (DNA): TGCAGCGTTGAAGGCGGGCCACCGAGCTCCTACGAGCAGTACTTC.

About this clonotype itself: The final CDR3 position lacks the conserved phenylalanine or tryptophan, pointing to a likely read error. The CDR3, as DNA: TGCGCCAGCAGTCTACAGGGGGCCGTGGACGGCTACACCGTC. It yields the protein CASSLQGAVDGYTV. The V and J genes are TRBV5-1 and TRBJ1-2, with 9 bases matching TRBD1. The germline V gene encodes CDR1 SGHRS and CDR2 YFSETQ. The CDR3 has 14 amino acids. J gave up 8 bases and V 5 bases, and 10 bases lay outside the gene matches.

The chain is built from TRBV12-3 or TRBV12-4 and TRBJ1-2; a possible D gene is TRBD1 (5 bases). V shed 5 bases and J shed 3 bases, with 19 bases lying between them. The CDR3 sequence is 16 residues long. The CDR3 nucleotides are TGTGCCAGCAGTCCCCCCCAGGGCCCGCGGGACTATGGCTACACCTTC. This gives the protein CASSPPQGPRDYGYTF.

The chain links TRBV20-1 to TRBJ2-5; no clear D. The DNA matches TRBJ2-7 better at its end, which makes the J call doubtful. This CDR3 region has 10 residues. Per germline, CDR1 DFQATT and CDR2 SNEGSKA (reference sequence). DNA for the CDR3: TGCAGTGCTAGTAAAGACGAGCAGTACTTC. Translation gives CSASKDEQYF.

The sample holds a few counts of this clonotype. The chain employs TRBV10-3 and TRBJ2-7; TRBD2 agrees at 8 bases. Trimming removed 2 bases from V and 4 bases from J; junction bases left unmatched: 7. There are 15 residues in the CDR3. From germline, CDR1 is ENHRY and CDR2 SYGVKD. The CDR3 DNA reads TGTGCCATCAGTGAGGTAATAGCGGGGATATACGAGCAGTACTTC. This codes for CAISEVIAGIYEQYF.

In its sample, this clonotype was seen many times. The chain uses TRBV7-9 and TRBJ2-5; 8 bases are shared with TRBD1. V lost 2 bases, J lost 2 bases, and 4 bases stayed unmatched. The CDR3 is 15 amino acids. From germline, CDR1 is SEHNR and CDR2 FQNEAQ (reference sequence). DNA of the CDR3: TGTGCCAGCAGCTTAAGTGGGACAGGACAAGAGACCCAGTACTTC. Its translation: CASSLSGTGQETQYF. The full variable domain, rest sourced from reference TRBV7-9 and TRBJ2-5, is DTGVSQNPRHKITKRGQNVTFRCDPISEHNRLYWYRQTLGQGPEFLTYFQNEAQLEKSRLLSDRFSAERPKGSFSTLEIQRTEQGDSAMYLCASSLSGTGQETQYFGPGTRLLVL.

This clonotype was seen a single time. Sequence at one end of the junction differs from germline and may be a read error. J is TRBJ2-5 and V is TRBV13; D unresolved. CDR1 PRHDT and CDR2 FYEKMQ come from the germline V gene (reference sequence). CDR3 length: 13 residues. The CDR3 loop reads CVSSLTPQETQYF. Here the CDR3 DNA reads TGTGTCAGCAGCTTAACCCCTCAAGAGACCCAGTACTTC.

This rearrangement joins TRBV21-1 to TRBJ1-1. TRBV21-1 is marked as a pseudogene. The CDR3 length is 17 residues. The chain's CDR3 is CATGSGGTRSTNTEAFF. Here the CDR3 DNA reads TGTGCCACGGGCAGCGGGGGGACAAGGTCCACGAACACTGAAGCTTTCTTT.

V usage is TRBV27 and J usage is TRBJ1-2, with 12 bases matching TRBD1. CDR1 is MNHEY, CDR2 SMNVEV, per germline (reference sequence). The CDR3 runs 14 residues. The V and J ends lost 4 bases and 7 bases, in that order; junction bases with no gene match: 4. CDR3 amino acids: CASSSGQGAAGYTF. DNA of the CDR3: TGTGCCAGCAGTTCGGGACAGGGGGCGGCTGGCTACACCTTC.

The chain carries TRBV7-2 and TRBJ2-1; 10 nucleotides line up with TRBD2. V dropped 3 bases and J dropped 7; count of bases not matched to a gene: 3. The CDR3 runs 14 residues. In germline, CDR1 is SGHTA, CDR2 FQGNSA. The CDR3 DNA reads TGTGCCAGCAGCTTTAGCGGGGGGTTGAATGAGCAGTTCTTC. It translates to CASSFSGGLNEQFF.

This clonotype was counted a single time. The rearrangement joins TRBV7-2 to TRBJ2-5; TRBD1 is a possible D gene (7 bases). Deletions cut 5 bases from V and 4 bases from J, with 17 bases between. Germline V gene sequence: CDR1 SGHTA, CDR2 FQGNSA. The CDR3 is made up of 15 amino acids. In DNA form, the CDR3 reads TGTGCCAGCAGCCCGCGGGCGGGACAGAGAGAGACCCAGTACTTC. Protein sequence: CASSPRAGQRETQYF. Together with reference TRBV7-2 and TRBJ2-5, the CDR3 gives the full variable domain: GAGVSQSPSNKVTEKGKDVELRCDPISGHTALYWYRQSLGQGLEFLIYFQGNSAPDKSGLPSDRFSAERTGGSVSTLTIQRTQQEDSAVYLCASSPRAGQRETQYFGPGTRLLVL.

This clonotype turned up a few times. The rearrangement links TRBV29-1 to TRBJ2-3; 7 bases are a match to TRBD1. The length of the CDR3 is 20 residues. Germline V gene lookup returns CDR1 SQVTM and CDR2 ANQGSEA. The J segment lost 6 bases and the V segment lost 5 bases, leaving 29 bases of the junction unmatched. The CDR3 loop is CSVFVYDGTDGTTTPDTQYF. CDR3 bases: TGCAGCGTTTTCGTGTATGACGGGACAGATGGGACCACCACCCCGGATACGCAGTATTTT.

V gene TRBV27 combines with J gene TRBJ1-5, with TRBD1 as a possible D gene (5 bases). This CDR3 spans 14 amino acids. Per the germline V gene, CDR1 is MNHEY and CDR2 is SMNVEV (reference sequence). Trimming cost V 6 bases and J 4 bases, with 13 bases left between them. Here the CDR3 reads CASSINRSNQPQHF. DNA for the CDR3: TGTGCCAGCAGCATTAACAGGAGTAATCAGCCCCAGCATTTT.

This clonotype was observed a few times. J is TRBJ2-3 and V is TRBV20-1; 11 bases map to TRBD2. V dropped 4 bases and J dropped 0; count of bases not matched to a gene: 3. CDR3 size: 15 residues. Germline V gene sequence: CDR1 DFQATT, CDR2 SNEGSKA (reference sequence). The CDR3 loop reads CSATASGRSTDTQYF. In DNA, the CDR3 is TGCAGTGCTACCGCTAGCGGGAGGAGCACAGATACGCAGTATTTT.

This clonotype was detected only a few times. The V call is TRBV10-3, the J call TRBJ2-7; D possibly matches TRBD1 or TRBD2 (5 bases each). Germline values: CDR1 ENHRY, CDR2 SYGVKD. This CDR3 has 14 residues. V was trimmed by 6 bases and J by 6 bases, leaving 18 bases between them. The CDR3 DNA sequence: TGTGCCATCAGCCCCGGGACCCTAGGGCTCGAGCAGTACTTC. This gives the protein CAISPGTLGLEQYF.

V is TRBV9 and J is TRBJ2-3; 7 nucleotides agree with TRBD2. The germline gives CDR1 SGDLS, CDR2 YYNGEE. Trimming removed 3 bases from V and 6 bases from J; junction bases left unmatched: 13. This CDR3 spans 16 amino acids. The CDR3 nucleotides are TGTGCCAGCAGCGCCCGGGAGGCGGGAGTGAGCGATACGCAGTATTTT. This encodes CASSAREAGVSDTQYF.

The chain recombines TRBV20-1 with TRBJ2-2, with 11 bases aligning to TRBD2. The CDR3 runs 16 residues. Germline loops: CDR1 DFQATT, CDR2 SNEGSKA (reference sequence). Trimming removed 1 base from V and 0 bases from J; junction bases left unmatched: 1. This CDR3 reads CSARVSGRANTGELFF. Here the CDR3 DNA reads TGCAGTGCTAGAGTTAGCGGGAGGGCGAACACCGGGGAGCTGTTTTTT.

This clonotype was counted only a few times. This may be a read error, as it is one base from a much larger clone. V usage is TRBV12-3 or TRBV12-4 and J usage is TRBJ2-3; tentative D call: TRBD1 (7 bases). This CDR3 has 15 amino acids. Trimming removed 4 bases at V and 5 bases at J, with 16 bases between. The CDR3, as DNA: TGTGCCAGCAGTTCCGGGAGAGGGGGCAGAGATACGCAGTATTTT. Residues: CASSSGRGGRDTQYF.

The chain joins TRBV29-1 to TRBJ1-1; D call uncertain. This CDR3 has 13 residues. V lost 2 bases and J 1 base, leaving 8 bases between the germline ends. Germline values: CDR1 SQVTM, CDR2 ANQGSEA. CDR3 sequence: CSVEKQWNTEAFF. CDR3 nucleotide sequence: TGCAGCGTTGAAAAACAGTGGAACACTGAAGCTTTCTTT.

On this clonotype: A much larger clone lies a single base off, so this may be a read error. The rearrangement links TRBV28 to TRBJ2-1, with 15 bases aligning to TRBD2. Germline CDR1 reads MDHEN; CDR2 reads SYDVKM. Losses at the gene ends were 11 bases for V and 10 bases for J; bases not matched to a gene: 6. The CDR3 runs 13 residues. CDR3 sequence (DNA): TGTGCCGGGGGGACTAGCGGGAGGATGGAGCAGTTCTTC. It yields the protein CAGGTSGRMEQFF.

The V gene is TRBV20-1, the J gene TRBJ2-5; no definite D call. Looked up from germline, CDR1 is DFQATT and CDR2 is SNEGSKA (reference sequence). This CDR3 is built from 12 residues. V dropped 3 bases and J dropped 5 bases, with 10 bases sitting between them. The CDR3 nucleotides read TGCAGTGCTAGCCTAGTCAGGGAGACCCAGTACTTC. Translation gives CSASLVRETQYF.

This clonotype appeared a few times. The J gene is TRBJ2-6, the V gene TRBV4-1; 8 nucleotides match TRBD1. Germline V lookup: CDR1 MGHRA, CDR2 YSYEKL. The V and J ends lost 1 base and 0 bases, in that order; junction bases with no gene match: 8. The CDR3 sequence is 19 residues long. CDR3 sequence reads: CASSQVAGQESSGANVLTF. Here the CDR3 DNA reads TGCGCCAGCAGCCAAGTGGCGGGACAGGAGAGCTCTGGGGCCAACGTCCTGACTTTC.

This chain connects TRBV6-1 to TRBJ2-7, with TRBD1 matching over 9 bases. Germline trimming cut 5 bases from V and 5 bases from J; bases unmatched to any gene: 16. CDR3 length equals 17 residues. The germline CDR1 and CDR2 sequences are MNHNS and SASEGT. CDR3 region: CASSPQDRGPLWDEQYF. The CDR3 nucleotides read TGTGCCAGCAGTCCTCAGGACAGGGGTCCCCTTTGGGACGAGCAGTACTTC.